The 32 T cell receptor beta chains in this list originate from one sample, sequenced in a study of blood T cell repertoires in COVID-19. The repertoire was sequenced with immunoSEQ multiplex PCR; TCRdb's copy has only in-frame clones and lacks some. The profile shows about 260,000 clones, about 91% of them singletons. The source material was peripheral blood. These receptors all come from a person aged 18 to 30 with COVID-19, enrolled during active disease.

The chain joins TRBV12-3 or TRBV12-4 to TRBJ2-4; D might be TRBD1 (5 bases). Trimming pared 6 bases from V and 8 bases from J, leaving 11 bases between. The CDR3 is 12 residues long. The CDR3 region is CASRGLMDIQYF. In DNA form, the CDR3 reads TGTGCCAGCAGGGGGCTCATGGACATTCAGTACTTC.

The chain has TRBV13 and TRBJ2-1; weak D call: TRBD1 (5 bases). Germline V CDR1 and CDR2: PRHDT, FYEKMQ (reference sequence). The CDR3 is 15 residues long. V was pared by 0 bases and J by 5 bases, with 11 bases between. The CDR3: CASSLGDRAHNEQFF. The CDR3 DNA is TGTGCCAGCAGCTTAGGCGACAGAGCCCACAATGAGCAGTTCTTC. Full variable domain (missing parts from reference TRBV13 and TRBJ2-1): AAGVIQSPRHLIKEKRETATLKCYPIPRHDTVYWYQQGPGQDPQFLISFYEKMQSDKGSIPDRFSAQQFSDYHSELNMSSLELGDSALYFCASSLGDRAHNEQFFGPGTRLTVL.

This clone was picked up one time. CDR3 protein: CASSLAERREQYF. The CDR3 DNA reads as TGTGCCAGCAGCTTAGCGGAGAGGAGAGAGCAGTACTTC. V and J are TRBV13 and TRBJ2-7; D is unclear. The V gene's germline CDR1 is PRHDT and CDR2 FYEKMQ (reference sequence). The CDR3 extends over 13 amino acids. Trimming took 1 base from V and 7 from J, leaving 11 bases between them. Full variable domain (rest looked up from reference TRBV13 and TRBJ2-7): AAGVIQSPRHLIKEKRETATLKCYPIPRHDTVYWYQQGPGQDPQFLISFYEKMQSDKGSIPDRFSAQQFSDYHSELNMSSLELGDSALYFCASSLAERREQYFGPGTRLTVT.

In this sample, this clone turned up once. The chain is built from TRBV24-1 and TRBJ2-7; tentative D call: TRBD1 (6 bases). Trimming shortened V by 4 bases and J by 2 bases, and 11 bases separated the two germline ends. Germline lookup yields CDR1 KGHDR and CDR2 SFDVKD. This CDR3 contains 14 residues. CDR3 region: CATSDSGTTYEQYF. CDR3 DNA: TGTGCCACCAGTGACTCCGGGACAACCTACGAGCAGTACTTC.

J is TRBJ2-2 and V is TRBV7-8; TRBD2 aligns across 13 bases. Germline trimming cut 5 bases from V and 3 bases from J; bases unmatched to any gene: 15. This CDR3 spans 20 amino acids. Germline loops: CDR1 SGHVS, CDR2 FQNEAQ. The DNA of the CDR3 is TGTGCCAGCAGCACCGGACTAGCGGGAGTAAAAGGGGTAGACACCGGGGAGCTGTTTTTT. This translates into CASSTGLAGVKGVDTGELFF.

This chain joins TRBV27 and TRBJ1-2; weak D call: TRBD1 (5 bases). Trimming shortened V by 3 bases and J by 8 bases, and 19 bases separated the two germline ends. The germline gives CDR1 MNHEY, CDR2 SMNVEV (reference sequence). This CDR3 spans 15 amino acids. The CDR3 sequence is CASSFTRDPGGGYTF. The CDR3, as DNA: TGTGCCAGCAGTTTTACCCGGGACCCGGGAGGCGGCTACACCTTC.

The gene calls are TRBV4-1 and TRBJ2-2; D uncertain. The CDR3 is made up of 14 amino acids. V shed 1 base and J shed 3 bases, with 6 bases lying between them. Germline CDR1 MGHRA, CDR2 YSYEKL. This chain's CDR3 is CASSQAPDTGELFF. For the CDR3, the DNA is TGCGCCAGCAGCCAAGCCCCCGACACCGGGGAGCTGTTTTTT.

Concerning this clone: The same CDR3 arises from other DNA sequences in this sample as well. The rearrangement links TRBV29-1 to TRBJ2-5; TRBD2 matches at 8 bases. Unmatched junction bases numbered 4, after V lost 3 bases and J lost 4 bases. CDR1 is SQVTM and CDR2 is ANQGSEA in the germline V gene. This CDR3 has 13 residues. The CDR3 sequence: CSVDTSGRETQYF. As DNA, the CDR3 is TGCAGCGTTGATACTAGCGGCCGAGAGACCCAGTACTTC.

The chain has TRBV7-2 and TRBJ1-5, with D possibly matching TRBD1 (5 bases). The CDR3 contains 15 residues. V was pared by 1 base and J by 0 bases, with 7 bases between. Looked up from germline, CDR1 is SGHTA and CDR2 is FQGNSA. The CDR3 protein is CASSLGTTSNQPQHF. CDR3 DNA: TGTGCCAGCAGCTTAGGGACAACTAGCAATCAGCCCCAGCATTTT.

CDR3 nucleotides: TGTGCCAGCAGCCACCTGGGAGTGAACACTGAAGCTTTCTTT. This encodes CASSHLGVNTEAFF. The V gene is TRBV6-5, the J gene TRBJ1-1; the D is unclear. The germline V gene has CDR1 MNHEY and CDR2 SVGAGI. Between the trimmed V and J ends, which lost 6 bases and 0 bases, there was a span of 11 bases. The CDR3 is 14 amino acids.

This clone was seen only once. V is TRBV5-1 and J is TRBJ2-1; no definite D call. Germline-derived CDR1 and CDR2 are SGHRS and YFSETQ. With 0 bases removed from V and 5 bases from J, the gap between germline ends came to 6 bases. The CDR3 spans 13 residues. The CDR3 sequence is CASSLAPNNEQFF. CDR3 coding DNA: TGCGCCAGCAGCTTGGCCCCAAACAATGAGCAGTTCTTC.

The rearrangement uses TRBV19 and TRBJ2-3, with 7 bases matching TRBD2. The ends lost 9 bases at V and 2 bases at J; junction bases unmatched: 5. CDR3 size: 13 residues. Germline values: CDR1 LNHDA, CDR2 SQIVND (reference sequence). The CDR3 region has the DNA TGTGCCAGCGGGAGGATAGCCACAGATACGCAGTATTTT. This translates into CASGRIATDTQYF.

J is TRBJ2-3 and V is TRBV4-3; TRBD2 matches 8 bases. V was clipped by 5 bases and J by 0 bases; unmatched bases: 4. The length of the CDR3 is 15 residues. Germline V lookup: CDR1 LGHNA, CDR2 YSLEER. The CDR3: CASSFVAGSTDTQYF. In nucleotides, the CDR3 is TGCGCCAGCAGCTTCGTAGCGGGAAGCACAGATACGCAGTATTTT.

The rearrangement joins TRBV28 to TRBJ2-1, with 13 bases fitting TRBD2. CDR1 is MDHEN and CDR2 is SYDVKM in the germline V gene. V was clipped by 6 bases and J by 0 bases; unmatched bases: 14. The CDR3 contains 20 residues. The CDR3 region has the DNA TGTGCCAGCAGACGCTCCACCGGGACTAGCGGGATGAGCTCCTACAATGAGCAGTTCTTC. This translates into CASRRSTGTSGMSSYNEQFF.

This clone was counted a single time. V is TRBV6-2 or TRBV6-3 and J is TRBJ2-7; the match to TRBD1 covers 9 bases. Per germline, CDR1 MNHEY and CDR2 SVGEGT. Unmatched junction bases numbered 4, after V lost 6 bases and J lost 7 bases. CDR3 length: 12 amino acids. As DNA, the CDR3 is TGTGCCAGCAGCCGAGACAGGGGGGAGCAGTACTTC. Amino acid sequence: CASSRDRGEQYF.

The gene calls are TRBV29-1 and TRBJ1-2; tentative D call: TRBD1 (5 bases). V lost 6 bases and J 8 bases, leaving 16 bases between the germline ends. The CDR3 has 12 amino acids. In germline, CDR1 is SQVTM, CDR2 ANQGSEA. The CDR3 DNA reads TGCAGCGTCGACAGAGAGATGGAGGGCTACACCTTC. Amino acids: CSVDREMEGYTF.

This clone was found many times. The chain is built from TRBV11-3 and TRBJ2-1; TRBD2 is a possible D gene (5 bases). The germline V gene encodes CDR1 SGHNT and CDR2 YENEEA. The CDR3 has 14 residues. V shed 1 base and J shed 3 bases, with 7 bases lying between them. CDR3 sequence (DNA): TGTGCCAGCAGCTTAGCGGGAATCTACAATGAGCAGTTCTTC. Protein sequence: CASSLAGIYNEQFF.

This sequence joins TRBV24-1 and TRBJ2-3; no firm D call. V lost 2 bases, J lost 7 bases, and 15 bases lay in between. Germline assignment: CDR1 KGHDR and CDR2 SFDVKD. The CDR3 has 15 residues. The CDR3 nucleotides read TGTGCCACCAGTGATTATGGCGGTTTTATCAATACGCAGTATTTT. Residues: CATSDYGGFINTQYF.

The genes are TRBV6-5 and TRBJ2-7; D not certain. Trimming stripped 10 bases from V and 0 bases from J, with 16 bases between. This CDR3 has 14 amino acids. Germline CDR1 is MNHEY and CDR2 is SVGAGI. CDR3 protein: CAILDPHSSYEQYF. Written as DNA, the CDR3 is TGTGCCATTCTTGACCCCCACAGCTCCTACGAGCAGTACTTC.

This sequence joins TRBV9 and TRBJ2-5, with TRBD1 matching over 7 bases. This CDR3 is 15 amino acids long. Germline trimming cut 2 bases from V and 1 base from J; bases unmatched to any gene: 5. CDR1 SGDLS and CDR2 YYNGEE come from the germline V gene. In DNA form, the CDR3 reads TGTGCCAGCAGCGTTACAGGGGCTGGCCAAGAGACCCAGTACTTC. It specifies CASSVTGAGQETQYF.

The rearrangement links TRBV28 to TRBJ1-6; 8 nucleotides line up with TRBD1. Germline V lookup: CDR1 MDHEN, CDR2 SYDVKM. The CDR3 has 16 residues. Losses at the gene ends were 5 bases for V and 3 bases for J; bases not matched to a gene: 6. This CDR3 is CASSTKGQGYNSPLHF. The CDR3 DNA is TGTGCCAGCAGTACCAAAGGACAGGGCTATAATTCACCCCTCCACTTT.

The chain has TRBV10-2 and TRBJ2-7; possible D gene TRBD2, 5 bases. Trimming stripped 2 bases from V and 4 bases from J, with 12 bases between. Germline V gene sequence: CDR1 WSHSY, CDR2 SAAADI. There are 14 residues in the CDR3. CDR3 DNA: TGCGCCAGCAGTGAGGAGGGTTTATATTACGAGCAGTACTTC. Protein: CASSEEGLYYEQYF.

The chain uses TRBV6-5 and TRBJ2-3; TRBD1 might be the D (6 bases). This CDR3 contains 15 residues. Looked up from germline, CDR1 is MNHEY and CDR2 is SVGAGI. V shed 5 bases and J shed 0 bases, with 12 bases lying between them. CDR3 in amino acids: CASSHRDISTDTQYF. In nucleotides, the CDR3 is TGTGCCAGCAGTCACCGGGACATCAGCACAGATACGCAGTATTTT.

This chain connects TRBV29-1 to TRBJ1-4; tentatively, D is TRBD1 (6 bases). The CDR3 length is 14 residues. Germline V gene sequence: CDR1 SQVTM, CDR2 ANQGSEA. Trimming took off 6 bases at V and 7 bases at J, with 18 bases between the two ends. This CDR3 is CSVPGEGSSEKLFF. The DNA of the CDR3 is TGCAGCGTCCCAGGGGAGGGTTCCTCTGAAAAACTGTTTTTT.

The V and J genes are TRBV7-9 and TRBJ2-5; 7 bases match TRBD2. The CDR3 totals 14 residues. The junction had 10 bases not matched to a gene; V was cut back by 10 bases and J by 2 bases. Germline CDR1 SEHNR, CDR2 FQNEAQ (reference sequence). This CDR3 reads CATYSRREQETQYF. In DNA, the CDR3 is TGTGCCACCTACAGCAGGCGGGAGCAAGAGACCCAGTACTTC. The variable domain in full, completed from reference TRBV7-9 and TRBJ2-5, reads DTGVSQNPRHKITKRGQNVTFRCDPISEHNRLYWYRQTLGQGPEFLTYFQNEAQLEKSRLLSDRFSAERPKGSFSTLEIQRTEQGDSAMYLCATYSRREQETQYFGPGTRLLVL.

The CDR3 DNA reads as TGCGCCAGCAGCCAAGCTCCGACTAGCGGATACGAGCAGTACTTC. Protein: CASSQAPTSGYEQYF. The chain uses TRBV4-1 and TRBJ2-7; 9 bases match TRBD2. Germline loops: CDR1 MGHRA, CDR2 YSYEKL. This CDR3 region has 15 residues. Unmatched junction bases numbered 5, after V lost 1 base and J lost 4 bases.

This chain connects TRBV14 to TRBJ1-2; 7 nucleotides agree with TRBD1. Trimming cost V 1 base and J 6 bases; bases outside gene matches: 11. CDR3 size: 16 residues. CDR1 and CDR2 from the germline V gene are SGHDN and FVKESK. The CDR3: CASSQATRAGGHGYTF. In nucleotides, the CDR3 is TGTGCCAGCAGCCAAGCGACGCGGGCAGGGGGTCATGGCTACACCTTC.

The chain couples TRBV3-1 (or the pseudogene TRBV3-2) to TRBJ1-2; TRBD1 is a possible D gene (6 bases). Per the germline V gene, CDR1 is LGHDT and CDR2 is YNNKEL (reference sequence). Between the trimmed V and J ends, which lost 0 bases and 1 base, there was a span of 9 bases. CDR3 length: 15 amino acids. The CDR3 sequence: CASSQDRTVNYGYTF. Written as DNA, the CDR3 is TGTGCCAGCAGCCAAGACCGGACAGTTAACTATGGCTACACCTTC.

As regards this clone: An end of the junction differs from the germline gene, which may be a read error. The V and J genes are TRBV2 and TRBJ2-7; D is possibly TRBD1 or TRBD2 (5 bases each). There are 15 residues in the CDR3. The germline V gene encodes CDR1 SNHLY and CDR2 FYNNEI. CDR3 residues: CASREGLDSFYEQYF. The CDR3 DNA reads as TGTGCCAGCAGAGAAGGACTTGACAGCTTTTACGAGCAGTACTTC.

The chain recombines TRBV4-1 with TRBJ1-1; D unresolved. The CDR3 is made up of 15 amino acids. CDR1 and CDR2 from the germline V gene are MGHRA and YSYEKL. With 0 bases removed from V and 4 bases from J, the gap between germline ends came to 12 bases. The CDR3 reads CASSQDNRDVTEAFF. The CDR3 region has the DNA TGCGCCAGCAGCCAAGATAACCGGGATGTCACTGAAGCTTTCTTT.

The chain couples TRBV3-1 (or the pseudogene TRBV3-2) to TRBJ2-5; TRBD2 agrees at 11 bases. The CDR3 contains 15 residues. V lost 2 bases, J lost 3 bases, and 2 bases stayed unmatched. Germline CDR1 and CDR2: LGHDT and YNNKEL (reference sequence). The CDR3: CASSQLAGGKETQYF. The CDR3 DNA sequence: TGTGCCAGCAGCCAACTAGCGGGAGGTAAAGAGACCCAGTACTTC.

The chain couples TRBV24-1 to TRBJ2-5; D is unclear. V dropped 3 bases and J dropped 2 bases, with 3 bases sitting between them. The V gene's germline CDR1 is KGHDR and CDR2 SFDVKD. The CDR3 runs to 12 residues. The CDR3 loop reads CATSDPQETQYF. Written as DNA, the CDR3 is TGTGCCACCAGTGATCCACAAGAGACCCAGTACTTC.